A selection of T cell receptor beta chains follows, all from one sample in a study of control samples from healthy donors and cancer patients. Method: immunoSEQ multiplex PCR; TCRdb's copy keeps in-frame clones and lacks some. In the table there are tens of thousands of clones, approximately 88% of which are singletons. Sequenced material: PBMCs. The receptors here all came from a man aged 65 to 79 with lung cancer. Both conserved end residues are part of each CDR3. The D gene is left open where the match is weak. Part of the rows lack a size; the others show once, few, many or a class for expanded clones.

D	V	size	J	CDR3	DNA
TRBD1	TRBV7-8	.	TRBJ2-7	CASSRTGARYEQYF	TGTGCCAGCAGCCGGACAGGGGCAAGATACGAGCAGTACTTC
.	TRBV25-1	.	TRBJ2-7	CASSDSGPRGSEQYF	TGTGCCAGCAGTGATTCAGGGCCGAGGGGTTCCGAGCAGTACTTC
TRBD1	TRBV7-9	.	TRBJ2-5	CASSFLTGNGETQYF	TGTGCCAGCAGCTTCCTGACAGGGAATGGAGAGACCCAGTACTTC
TRBD2	TRBV7-3	.	TRBJ2-1	CASSLGASGRYNEQFF	TGTGCCAGCAGCTTGGGAGCTAGCGGCAGGTACAATGAGCAGTTCTTC
TRBD1	TRBV10-3	few	TRBJ1-2	CAISGTGEHGYTF	TGTGCCATCAGTGGGACAGGGGAACATGGCTACACCTTC
.	TRBV30	few	TRBJ1-1	CAWSVNPGNRAFF	TGTGCCTGGAGTGTAAACCCAGGCAACCGGGCTTTCTTT
.	TRBV2	.	TRBJ1-4	CASRPTATNEKLFF	TGTGCCAGCAGGCCGACAGCAACTAATGAAAAACTGTTTTTT
TRBD1	TRBV7-3	.	TRBJ2-1	CASSPGQRLEQFF	TGTGCCAGCAGCCCGGGACAGCGTCTGGAGCAGTTCTTC
TRBD1	TRBV5-1	.	TRBJ1-2	CASSPEDRVANYGYTF	TGCGCCAGCAGCCCAGAGGACAGGGTAGCTAACTATGGCTACACCTTC
.	TRBV25-1	.	TRBJ1-4	CASSEYMGVDEKLFF	TGTGCCAGCAGTGAATATATGGGAGTGGATGAAAAACTGTTTTTT
TRBD1	TRBV6-5	few	TRBJ2-5	CASRPQGADETQYF	TGTGCCAGCAGGCCACAGGGGGCGGATGAGACCCAGTACTTC
TRBD1	TRBV9	.	TRBJ1-5	CASSETGLNQPQHF	TGTGCCAGCAGCGAGACAGGGCTCAATCAGCCCCAGCATTTT
.	TRBV4-2	.	TRBJ1-2	CASSQEIGNYGYTF	TGTGCCAGCAGCCAGGAGATCGGGAACTATGGCTACACCTTC
.	TRBV27	.	TRBJ1-1	CASSSGLMNTEAFF	TGTGCCAGCAGTTCGGGGCTAATGAACACTGAAGCTTTCTTT
TRBD1	TRBV2	.	TRBJ1-2	CASSPDREVRGYTF	TGTGCCAGCAGCCCGGACAGGGAAGTGAGAGGCTACACCTTC
.	TRBV24-1	.	TRBJ1-4	CATSDSGQGAEKLFF	TGTGCCACCAGTGATTCGGGACAAGGGGCCGAAAAACTGTTTTTT
.	TRBV10-3	once	TRBJ1-4	CAITPGVGEKLFF	TGTGCCATCACGCCGGGGGTAGGTGAAAAACTGTTTTTT
.	TRBV10-2	.	TRBJ2-7	CASTGGTVREQYF	TGCGCCAGCACTGGGGGTACAGTAAGGGAGCAGTACTTC
.	TRBV6-6	.	TRBJ1-1	CASSYEAYTEAFF	TGTGCCAGCAGTTACGAAGCTTACACTGAAGCTTTCTTT
TRBD2	TRBV6-4	.	TRBJ2-3	CASSLTSGVTDTQYF	TGTGCCAGCAGCCTTACTAGCGGAGTCACAGATACGCAGTATTTT
TRBD1	TRBV27	.	TRBJ2-1	CASGSNTGGHNEQFF	TGTGCCAGCGGCTCAAACACAGGGGGACACAATGAGCAGTTCTTC
.	TRBV30	.	TRBJ1-3	CAWSVRAGVGSGNTIYF	TGTGCCTGGAGTGTACGGGCAGGGGTGGGCTCTGGAAACACCATATATTTT
.	TRBV6-4	.	TRBJ1-6	CASSLEFYNSPLHF	TGTGCCAGCAGTCTGGAGTTTTATAATTCACCCCTCCACTTT
.	TRBV28	.	TRBJ1-2	CASSPDVFGYTF	TGTGCCAGCAGTCCAGATGTTTTTGGCTACACCTTC
TRBD2	TRBV24-1	.	TRBJ2-2	CATSDPTGGLSTGELFF	TGTGCCACCAGTGACCCGACGGGGGGGTTAAGTACCGGGGAGCTGTTTTTT
.	TRBV10-3	.	TRBJ2-1	CAISEEGSSYNEQFF	TGTGCCATCAGTGAGGAGGGGAGCTCCTACAATGAGCAGTTCTTC
.	TRBV7-9	.	TRBJ1-5	CASGPGDSMGPQHF	TGTGCCAGCGGCCCGGGCGATTCTATGGGGCCCCAGCATTTT
.	TRBV28	once	TRBJ2-1	CASSLTNEQFF	TGTGCCAGCAGTTTGACCAATGAGCAGTTCTTC
.	TRBV5-1	.	TRBJ1-2	CASRPTGEGIDGYTF	TGCGCCAGCAGACCTACCGGGGAGGGGATAGATGGCTACACCTTC
.	TRBV6-4	once	TRBJ2-1	CASSDSRNEQFF	TGTGCCAGCAGTGACTCCCGGAATGAGCAGTTCTTC
.	TRBV6-1	.	TRBJ1-5	CASSETQSNQPQHF	TGTGCCAGCAGTGAGACCCAGAGCAATCAGCCCCAGCATTTT
.	TRBV7-9	.	TRBJ1-1	CASSHAPLNTEAFF	TGTGCCAGCAGTCACGCCCCGCTCAACACTGAAGCTTTCTTT
TRBD1	TRBV19	.	TRBJ1-5	CASSILTGGNQPQHF	TGTGCCAGTAGTATCCTGACAGGGGGGAACCAGCCCCAGCATTTT
TRBD1	TRBV18	.	TRBJ2-7	CASCVNRDRVEQYF	TGTGCCAGCTGCGTTAACCGGGACAGGGTCGAGCAGTACTTC
TRBD1	TRBV30	.	TRBJ2-1	CAWGGRTGWDNEQFF	TGTGCCTGGGGGGGGAGGACAGGGTGGGATAATGAGCAGTTCTTC
TRBD2	TRBV10-1	.	TRBJ2-5	CASSESRGGPQETQYF	TGCGCCAGCAGTGAGTCTCGCGGGGGGCCTCAAGAGACCCAGTACTTC
.	TRBV11-3	.	TRBJ2-1	CASSPKMTEFF	TGTGCCAGCAGCCCCAAGATGACTGAGTTCTTC
TRBD1	TRBV9	.	TRBJ1-3	CASSVGSTGENTIYF	TGTGCCAGCAGCGTAGGGTCGACAGGGGAAAACACCATATATTTT
.	TRBV12-3/TRBV12-4	few	TRBJ1-1	CASSQGAEAFF	TGTGCCAGCAGCCAGGGTGCTGAAGCTTTCTTT
.	TRBV6-1	.	TRBJ2-1	CASSERVGASYNEQFF	TGTGCCAGCAGTGAAAGGGTGGGGGCTTCCTACAATGAGCAGTTCTTC
TRBD2	TRBV7-6	.	TRBJ2-1	CASSQLARGEQFF	TGTGCCAGCAGCCAACTAGCGCGGGGTGAGCAGTTCTTC
TRBD1	TRBV4-1	.	TRBJ2-4	CASSQEQEGGNIQYF	TGCGCCAGCAGCCAAGAGCAGGAAGGGGGCAACATTCAGTACTTC
.	TRBV30	few	TRBJ1-6	CAWSVIQGNSPLHF	TGTGCCTGGAGTGTAATCCAGGGTAATTCACCCCTCCACTTT
.	TRBV7-2	.	TRBJ2-3	CASSSPGAFAQYF	TGTGCCAGCAGCTCTCCTGGGGCTTTCGCGCAGTATTTT
.	TRBV6-1	.	TRBJ1-1	CASSDRGEANTEAFF	TGTGCCAGCAGTGACCGGGGGGAAGCGAACACTGAAGCTTTCTTT
.	TRBV6-5	.	TRBJ2-2	CASSYTRAGELFF	TGTGCCAGCAGTTATACTAGGGCCGGGGAGCTGTTTTTT
.	TRBV12-3/TRBV12-4	once	TRBJ1-6	CASSLGQGSPLHF	TGTGCCAGCAGTTTGGGGCAGGGTTCACCCCTCCACTTT
TRBD1	TRBV6-1	.	TRBJ2-7	CASSESGTGREQYF	TGTGCCAGCAGTGAATCCGGGACAGGACGCGAGCAGTACTTC
TRBD1	TRBV7-3	.	TRBJ2-2	CASSPQGTNTGELFF	TGTGCCAGCAGCCCACAGGGGACGAACACCGGGGAGCTGTTTTTT
.	TRBV3-1/TRBV3-2	once	TRBJ2-2	CASSRLAPNTGELFF	TGTGCCAGCAGCCGTCTTGCCCCGAACACCGGGGAGCTGTTTTTT
.	TRBV14	.	TRBJ1-1	CASSHTGINTEAFF	TGTGCCAGCAGCCATACAGGAATAAACACTGAAGCTTTCTTT
TRBD1	TRBV11-2	.	TRBJ1-1	CASSLGQGFEAFF	TGTGCCAGCAGCTTGGGACAGGGATTTGAAGCTTTCTTT
.	TRBV7-2	.	TRBJ1-4	CASSLLSPAGSEDEKLFF	TGTGCCAGCAGCTTATTATCCCCCGCGGGGAGTGAGGATGAAAAACTGTTTTTT
.	TRBV7-9	.	TRBJ2-3	CASSFASLADTQYF	TGTGCCAGCAGCTTCGCGTCGCTTGCCGATACGCAGTATTTT
.	TRBV24-1	.	TRBJ2-7	CATSDSTGTYEQYF	TGTGCCACCAGTGATTCGACAGGTACCTACGAGCAGTACTTC
.	TRBV19	.	TRBJ2-5	CASSTGWEETQYF	TGTGCCAGTAGTACAGGGTGGGAAGAGACCCAGTACTTC
.	TRBV27	once	TRBJ2-1	CASSLSSYNEQFF	TGTGCCAGCAGTTTAAGCTCCTACAATGAGCAGTTCTTC
.	TRBV21-1	once	TRBJ1-5	CASSKFNRSSYSNQPQHF	TGTGCCAGCAGCAAATTTAACCGCAGCTCATATAGCAATCAGCCCCAGCATTTT